This entry lists 28 T cell receptor beta chains sequenced from one sample in a study of CD8+ T cells in alopecia areata. TCR sequencing used cDNA made by reverse transcription of extracted RNA. The table came from immunoSEQ multiplex PCR; TCRdb's copy has only in-frame clones and leaves some out. The sample records around 250,000 clones, 65% to 70% being singletons. The input for sequencing was CD4+ T cells sorted from blood, taken at week 0. The receptors originated from a human donor with alopecia areata.

The chain links TRBV7-2 to TRBJ1-6; D is unresolved. V was pared by 1 base and J by 11 bases, with 12 bases between. Germline CDR1 and CDR2: SGHTA and FQGNSA. The CDR3 spans 14 residues. The CDR3 region is CASSLDPSSAPLHF. In DNA form, the CDR3 reads TGTGCCAGCAGCTTAGACCCTTCATCTGCACCCCTCCACTTT.

This clone was counted a single time. The chain couples TRBV5-4 to TRBJ2-7; D ambiguous. Germline V gene data show CDR1 as SGHNT and CDR2 as YYREEE (reference sequence). This CDR3 comprises 14 residues. Trimming pared 4 bases from V and 6 bases from J, leaving 17 bases between. The CDR3 DNA sequence: TGTGCCAGCAGCAGACCCGGGCCCCCTGGCGAGCAGTACTTC. Translating gives CASSRPGPPGEQYF.

This rearrangement joins TRBV27 to TRBJ2-3; D gene unclear. The germline V gene has CDR1 MNHEY and CDR2 SMNVEV (reference sequence). The CDR3 has 14 amino acids. Trimming left V 2 bases short and J 0 bases short, with 6 bases between. The CDR3 protein is CASSLGRSTDTQYF. The CDR3 DNA is TGTGCCAGCAGTTTAGGGCGAAGCACAGATACGCAGTATTTT.

The chain uses TRBV29-1 and TRBJ2-1, with D unclear. The CDR3 sequence is 14 residues long. Germline lookup yields CDR1 SQVTM and CDR2 ANQGSEA. V was clipped by 6 bases and J by 2 bases, with 14 bases between them. The CDR3 DNA reads TGCAGCGTGGTCCGACCCCCTACCTACAATGAGCAGTTCTTC. It codes for CSVVRPPTYNEQFF.

This clone was counted between two and nine times. Other DNA variants within this sample encode the same CDR3. The J gene is TRBJ1-5, the V gene TRBV10-3, with 9 bases aligning to TRBD1. This CDR3 has 14 residues. J gave up 4 bases and V 4 bases, and 2 bases lay outside the gene matches. CDR1 and CDR2 from the germline V gene are ENHRY and SYGVKD. DNA for the CDR3: TGTGCCATCAGTGGAGGACAGGGGAATCAGCCCCAGCATTTT. Residues: CAISGGQGNQPQHF.

The chain uses TRBV19 and TRBJ1-5; tentatively, D is TRBD1 (6 bases). V dropped 3 bases and J dropped 4 bases, with 19 bases sitting between them. CDR3 length: 17 residues. Germline assignment: CDR1 LNHDA and CDR2 SQIVND (reference sequence). CDR3 sequence reads: CASSILDTGKGNQPQHF. CDR3 sequence (DNA): TGTGCCAGTAGTATCCTCGACACAGGGAAGGGGAATCAGCCCCAGCATTTT.

The chain recombines TRBV4-1 with TRBJ2-5; the match to TRBD2 covers 8 bases. V was clipped by 5 bases and J by 1 base; unmatched bases: 6. Per the germline V gene, CDR1 is MGHRA and CDR2 is YSYEKL. The CDR3 contains 15 residues. CDR3 residues: CASSYGGLAQETQYF. The CDR3 nucleotides read TGCGCCAGCAGCTATGGAGGACTAGCCCAAGAGACCCAGTACTTC.

This chain uses TRBV6-5 with TRBJ2-7; no clear D gene. Germline V CDR1 and CDR2: MNHEY, SVGAGI. This CDR3 spans 13 amino acids. Trimming removed 0 bases at V and 3 bases at J, with 6 bases between. The CDR3 sequence is CASSYSKSYEQYF. DNA of the CDR3: TGTGCCAGCAGTTACTCGAAAAGCTACGAGCAGTACTTC.

The chain couples TRBV7-8 to TRBJ2-7; no clear D. Germline CDR1 reads SGHVS; CDR2 reads FQNEAQ. V shed 5 bases and J shed 5 bases, with 10 bases lying between them. This CDR3 has 12 residues. The CDR3 spells CASSPSRHEQYF. CDR3 bases: TGTGCCAGCAGCCCCAGCCGCCACGAGCAGTACTTC.

This chain connects TRBV7-9 to TRBJ1-1, with a possible D match to TRBD1 (6 bases). The CDR3 sequence is 13 residues long. Germline V gene sequence: CDR1 SEHNR, CDR2 FQNEAQ (reference sequence). V shed 5 bases and J shed 11 bases, with 18 bases lying between them. The CDR3 DNA sequence: TGTGCCAGCAGCCTCGGGGGGCGCCCAGCCGCTTTCTTT. Protein product: CASSLGGRPAAFF.

The chain joins TRBV4-3 to TRBJ2-6; TRBD1 or TRBD2 may be the D gene (5 bases each). The CDR3 extends over 15 amino acids. V gave up 0 bases and J gave up 13 bases, with 16 bases separating them. Per germline, CDR1 LGHNA and CDR2 YSLEER. The CDR3 DNA is TGCGCCAGCAGCCAAGAGAGGGGATTCGGCGCAGTCCTGACTTTC. Residues: CASSQERGFGAVLTF.

This clone was seen a few times. The V gene is TRBV25-1, the J gene TRBJ1-2; 7 bases fit TRBD1. The CDR3 loop spans 15 amino acids. V lost 1 base, J lost 4 bases, and 6 bases stayed unmatched. The germline gives CDR1 MGHDK, CDR2 SYGVNS. CDR3 nucleotide sequence: TGTGCCAGCAGTGAATCTCTGGGACAGATCTATGGCTACACCTTC. Amino acids: CASSESLGQIYGYTF.

As concerns this clone: Relative to the germline gene, one junction end is altered; a read error may explain this. The J gene is TRBJ2-6, the V gene TRBV5-1, with D maybe TRBD1 (5 bases). The germline V gene has CDR1 SGHRS and CDR2 YFSETQ. The CDR3 has 15 amino acids. For the CDR3, the DNA is TGTGCCAGCAGCTACGGACAATCTGGGGCCAACGTCCTGACTTTC. It specifies CASSYGQSGANVLTF. The variable domain in full, completed from reference TRBV5-1 and TRBJ2-6, reads KAGVTQTPRYLIKTRGQQVTLSCSPISGHRSVSWYQQTPGQGLQFLFEYFSETQRNKGNFPGRFSGRQFSNSRSEMNVSTLELGDSALYLCASSYGQSGANVLTFGAGSRLTVL.

This clone has more than one count but fewer than ten. The genes are TRBV2 and TRBJ2-3; TRBD1 is a possible D gene (7 bases). The CDR3 sequence is 17 residues long. Germline-derived CDR1 and CDR2 are SNHLY and FYNNEI. V was cut by 7 bases and J by 5 bases, with 25 bases left in between. The CDR3 DNA follows: TGTGCCAGCAATACCGCTGGAGTACAGGGGCGGGGAGATACGCAGTATTTT. Amino acids: CASNTAGVQGRGDTQYF.

The gene calls are TRBV7-2 and TRBJ2-5; D not resolved. The germline V gene encodes CDR1 SGHTA and CDR2 FQGNSA. Trimming stripped 4 bases from V and 5 bases from J, with 11 bases between. The CDR3 runs 13 residues. Written as DNA, the CDR3 is TGTGCCAGCAGCTCCTCCCACGCGGAGACCCAGTACTTC. Its translation is CASSSSHAETQYF.

The chain links TRBV4-1 to TRBJ1-2; weak D call: TRBD1 (5 bases). Germline V CDR1 and CDR2: MGHRA, YSYEKL. Trimming removed 0 bases at V and 3 bases at J, with 11 bases between. The CDR3 runs to 15 residues. This chain's CDR3 is CASSQEGRGDYGYTF. In nucleotides, the CDR3 is TGCGCCAGCAGCCAAGAGGGACGAGGAGACTATGGCTACACCTTC.

This clone appeared a few times. The rearrangement links TRBV25-1 to TRBJ2-7; D might be TRBD1 (5 bases). The V end was cut by 3 bases, the J end by 6 bases, with 18 bases between. CDR3 length: 15 residues. Germline lookup yields CDR1 MGHDK and CDR2 SYGVNS. CDR3 loop: CASSESGWGPGEQYF. In nucleotides, the CDR3 is TGTGCCAGCAGTGAGTCAGGGTGGGGTCCGGGCGAGCAGTACTTC.

V usage is TRBV30 and J usage is TRBJ1-3; D unresolved. The CDR3 loop spans 15 amino acids. Trimming left V 2 bases short and J 3 bases short, with 14 bases between. Germline CDR1 GTSNPN, CDR2 SVGIG (reference sequence). The CDR3 loop is CAWSRDLTVGNTIYF. The CDR3 nucleotides read TGTGCCTGGAGTCGGGATCTAACCGTTGGAAACACCATATATTTT.

The V call is TRBV7-9, the J call TRBJ2-3; 7 nucleotides align to TRBD1. J gave up 1 base and V 4 bases, and 2 bases lay outside the gene matches. CDR1 and CDR2 (germline): SEHNR, FQNEAQ (reference sequence). The CDR3 sequence is 14 residues long. The CDR3 DNA sequence: TGTGCCAGCAGCTACGGACAGGGCACAGATACGCAGTATTTT. Translation: CASSYGQGTDTQYF.

The J gene is TRBJ1-5, the V gene TRBV27; D is uncertain. V lost 6 bases and J lost 0, with 12 bases in between. There are 15 residues in the CDR3. Germline V gene sequence: CDR1 MNHEY, CDR2 SMNVEV (reference sequence). This chain's CDR3 is CASSPQDHSNQPQHF. The CDR3 nucleotides are TGTGCCAGCAGCCCTCAGGACCATAGCAATCAGCCCCAGCATTTT.

The J gene is TRBJ2-7, the V gene TRBV5-1, with a possible D match to TRBD1 (6 bases). CDR1 and CDR2 (germline): SGHRS, YFSETQ. V shed 0 bases and J shed 3 bases, with 7 bases lying between them. The CDR3 has 13 amino acids. The CDR3 region has the DNA TGCGCCAGCAGCTTGGTACAGGGCTACGAGCAGTACTTC. Translation: CASSLVQGYEQYF.

This clone was counted between two and nine times. This rearrangement joins TRBV30 to TRBJ2-7; 7 bases are a match to TRBD1. CDR3 size: 14 residues. V lost 3 bases and J lost 5; bases outside the gene matches: 10. Germline loops: CDR1 GTSNPN, CDR2 SVGIG (reference sequence). Written as DNA, the CDR3 is TGTGCCTGGAGATCCGGGACAGTCGGCCACGAGCAGTACTTC. Translating gives CAWRSGTVGHEQYF.

The chain couples TRBV25-1 to TRBJ1-5, with a tentative D call TRBD1 (5 bases). The V gene's germline CDR1 is MGHDK and CDR2 SYGVNS. The CDR3 has 13 amino acids. Trimming removed 0 bases from V and 12 bases from J, with 12 bases in between. Here the CDR3 reads CASSEYTGGVQHF. CDR3 bases: TGTGCCAGCAGTGAATATACGGGAGGGGTCCAGCATTTT.

The chain combines TRBV27 with TRBJ1-1; D possibly corresponds to TRBD1 (5 bases). The V end lost 6 bases, the J end lost 4 bases, and 6 bases lay between the germline ends. Germline values: CDR1 MNHEY, CDR2 SMNVEV (reference sequence). The CDR3 is made up of 11 amino acids. This chain's CDR3 is CASRGVTEAFF. The CDR3 region has the DNA TGTGCCAGCAGAGGGGTCACTGAAGCTTTCTTT.

This clone was detected only a few times. The chain couples TRBV29-1 to TRBJ1-2; TRBD1 agrees at 7 bases. After removal of 7 bases from V and 0 bases from J, the junction contained 5 bases not matched to a gene. This CDR3 has 13 residues. Germline lookup yields CDR1 SQVTM and CDR2 ANQGSEA. Here the CDR3 reads CSAAGTANYGYTF. Here the CDR3 DNA reads TGCAGCGCTGCAGGGACAGCTAACTATGGCTACACCTTC.

Here the CDR3 DNA reads TGCAGCGGGAAACAGGGTCCCTCAGGCGAGCAGTACTTC. It encodes CSGKQGPSGEQYF. The chain links TRBV29-1 to TRBJ2-7, with D perhaps TRBD1 (6 bases). CDR1 and CDR2 from the germline V gene are SQVTM and ANQGSEA. Between the trimmed V and J ends, which lost 7 bases and 6 bases, there was a span of 19 bases. The CDR3 sequence is 13 residues long.

This rearrangement joins TRBV6-5 to TRBJ2-5; possibly TRBD1 for D (5 bases). V was trimmed by 0 bases and J by 5 bases, leaving 16 bases between them. The CDR3 loop spans 16 amino acids. CDR1 MNHEY and CDR2 SVGAGI come from the germline V gene. The CDR3 DNA is TGTGCCAGCAGTTACTCGAGCCAGGGCGTGGGGGAGACCCAGTACTTC. It yields the protein CASSYSSQGVGETQYF.

The count of this clone is one. The V call is TRBV19, the J call TRBJ2-5; a possible D gene is TRBD1 (6 bases). This CDR3 comprises 11 residues. From germline, CDR1 is LNHDA and CDR2 SQIVND (reference sequence). The V and J ends lost 6 bases and 4 bases respectively, with 6 bases between them. The CDR3 nucleotides are TGTGCCAGTAGCAGGGGAGAGACCCAGTACTTC. It is translated as CASSRGETQYF.